Presented here are 5 T cell receptor beta chains from one specimen sequenced in a study of blood T cell repertoires in COVID-19. Here immunoSEQ multiplex PCR was the method, and the copy in TCRdb shows in-frame clones only, minus some. This repertoire shows roughly 200,000 clones, about 85% found once; its top ten account for approximately 2.2%. The sequenced material came from PBMCs or T cells enriched from blood (not recorded which). These receptors were collected from a woman in her 30s who had recovered from COVID-19.

V and J are TRBV18 and TRBJ2-3; D is unresolved. Germline V CDR1 and CDR2: KGHSH, LQKENI. CDR3 length equals 12 residues. V shed 5 bases and J shed 0 bases, with 3 bases lying between them. The CDR3 sequence: CASSASTDTQYF. CDR3 coding DNA: TGTGCCAGCTCAGCGAGCACAGATACGCAGTATTTT.

The chain recombines TRBV18 with TRBJ2-1, with D possibly TRBD2 on 6 matching bases. V was pared by 3 bases and J by 0 bases, with 12 bases between. Germline CDR1 reads KGHSH; CDR2 reads LQKENI. The CDR3 covers 16 residues. CDR3 region: CASSPGDFSSYNEQFF. The CDR3 DNA follows: TGTGCCAGCTCACCGGGGGACTTCAGCTCCTACAATGAGCAGTTCTTC.

The chain carries TRBV9 and TRBJ1-1; D unclear. Germline assignment: CDR1 SGDLS and CDR2 YYNGEE. The CDR3 loop spans 12 amino acids. V was trimmed by 0 bases and J by 2 bases, leaving 2 bases between them. The CDR3 spells CASSVANTEAFF. For the CDR3, the DNA is TGTGCCAGCAGCGTAGCTAACACTGAAGCTTTCTTT.

The chain couples TRBV7-3 to TRBJ2-5; D may be TRBD2 (6 bases). This CDR3 comprises 14 residues. The ends were cut back, 5 bases at V and 2 bases at J, with 12 bases in the middle. Germline V lookup: CDR1 SGHTA, CDR2 FQGTGA. CDR3 amino acids: CASSPRDLQETQYF. DNA for the CDR3: TGTGCCAGCAGCCCAAGGGACTTACAAGAGACCCAGTACTTC.

The chain couples TRBV6-5 to TRBJ1-3; D gene unclear. The CDR3 contains 15 residues. Trimming stripped 0 bases from V and 4 bases from J, with 10 bases between. Germline lookup yields CDR1 MNHEY and CDR2 SVGAGI. CDR3 in amino acids: CASSYSRGFGNTIYF. In DNA form, the CDR3 reads TGTGCCAGCAGTTACTCGAGAGGGTTCGGAAACACCATATATTTT.